This TCR beta chain was identified during a study of blood T cell repertoires in COVID-19. Study-level background: The United States, Italy and Spain supplied acute and convalescent COVID-19 samples.

The CDR3 covers 17 residues. V lost 3 bases to trimming and J lost 6 bases; unmatched junction nucleotides: 10. Germline CDR1 and CDR2: SNHLY and FYNNEI. Assay: immunoSEQ multiplex PCR; the TCRdb copy retains only in-frame clones and omits some. This table has roughly 200,000 clones, about 85% appearing once. What was sequenced was PBMCs or T cells enriched from blood (not recorded which). This receptor was identified in a man aged 35-49 years who had recovered from COVID-19. The chain links TRBV2 to TRBJ2-2, with 10 positions matching TRBD2. The CDR3 sequence is CASSDSWLAGEAGELFF. In DNA form, the CDR3 reads TGTGCCAGCAGTGATTCCTGGCTAGCGGGAGAAGCCGGGGAGCTGTTTTTT.